These 30 T cell receptor beta chains were sequenced from one sample in a study of blood T cell repertoires in COVID-19. The protocol was immunoSEQ multiplex PCR, while the TCRdb copy is restricted to in-frame clones and leaves out a portion. Of about 230,000 clones detected, about nine tenths appear once; the ten largest clones hold 11%. Material for sequencing was peripheral blood. Receptor source: a man over 45 with COVID-19, enrolled during active disease.

The DNA for the CDR3 is TGTGCCAGCTCTCAAGACAGGTCCCCCTACAATGAGCAGTTCTTC. Translated: CASSQDRSPYNEQFF. This chain uses TRBV18 with TRBJ2-1; D is possibly TRBD1 (6 bases). Germline values: CDR1 KGHSH, CDR2 LQKENI. Trimming cost V 6 bases and J 2 bases, with 14 bases left between them. This CDR3 is 15 amino acids long.

This chain uses TRBV11-3 with TRBJ2-2; the match to TRBD2 covers 8 bases. Losses at the gene ends were 5 bases for V and 3 bases for J; bases not matched to a gene: 2. This CDR3 region has 14 residues. Germline-derived CDR1 and CDR2 are SGHNT and YENEEA. CDR3 DNA: TGTGCCAGCAGCAGAGCGGGGGACACCGGGGAGCTGTTTTTT. Amino acid sequence: CASSRAGDTGELFF.

The V call is TRBV7-9, the J call TRBJ1-5; 8 nucleotides match TRBD1. Germline V lookup: CDR1 SEHNR, CDR2 FQNEAQ (reference sequence). V shed 0 bases, J shed 0 bases, and the junction held 4 bases outside the gene matches. The CDR3 has 17 amino acids. Here the CDR3 reads CASSLAGTGHSNQPQHF. As DNA, the CDR3 is TGTGCCAGCAGCTTAGCAGGGACAGGTCATAGCAATCAGCCCCAGCATTTT.

This chain joins TRBV19 and TRBJ2-5, with D possibly TRBD2 on 5 matching bases. The germline gives CDR1 LNHDA, CDR2 SQIVND (reference sequence). Trimming took off 5 bases at V and 3 bases at J, with 10 bases between the two ends. The length of the CDR3 is 13 residues. CDR3 nucleotide sequence: TGTGCCAGTAGTCCAGCTAGCAAAGAGACCCAGTACTTC. This sequence encodes CASSPASKETQYF.

The rearrangement uses TRBV12-3 or TRBV12-4 and TRBJ1-5; no clear D. The CDR3 spans 12 residues. V lost 5 bases to trimming and J lost 5 bases, with 7 bases between them. This chain's CDR3 is CASSIGDQPQHF. CDR3 nucleotides: TGTGCCAGCAGTATCGGGGATCAGCCCCAGCATTTT.

J is TRBJ1-2 and V is TRBV10-3; D possibly corresponds to TRBD1 (6 bases). Germline-derived CDR1 and CDR2 are ENHRY and SYGVKD. The CDR3 loop spans 14 amino acids. V shed 7 bases and J shed 0 bases, with 12 bases lying between them. Here the CDR3 reads CAINTDRANYGYTF. The CDR3 DNA follows: TGTGCCATCAACACGGACAGAGCTAACTATGGCTACACCTTC.

The chain employs TRBV11-2 and TRBJ2-1; a weak D match, TRBD2 (7 bases). Per germline, CDR1 SGHAT and CDR2 FQNNGV. Trimming cost V 5 bases and J 9 bases, with 17 bases left between them. CDR3 length equals 14 residues. In DNA, the CDR3 is TGTGCCAGCAGCCCACTTACGGGGGGCGCTGAGCAGTTCTTC. Protein: CASSPLTGGAEQFF. The full variable domain, with the rest looked up from reference TRBV11-2 and TRBJ2-1, is EAGVAQSPRYKIIEKRQSVAFWCNPISGHATLYWYQQILGQGPKLLIQFQNNGVVDDSQLPKDRFSAERLKGVDSTLKIQPAKLEDSAVYLCASSPLTGGAEQFFGPGTRLTVL.

The chain recombines TRBV4-1 with TRBJ1-3; D possibly corresponds to TRBD1 (6 bases). The CDR3 sequence is 19 residues long. V was shortened by 4 bases and J by 5 bases, with 27 bases between the two germline ends. The germline V gene encodes CDR1 MGHRA and CDR2 YSYEKL. The DNA of the CDR3 is TGCGCCAGCAGCCTGAATCCGGGACAAAGGGAACTTGGAAGAAACACCATATATTTT. This gives the protein CASSLNPGQRELGRNTIYF.

The CDR3 DNA reads as TGTGCCAGCAGCCGGATGACAGTGAACACTGAAGCTTTCTTT. Translating gives CASSRMTVNTEAFF. J is TRBJ1-1 and V is TRBV3-1 (or the pseudogene TRBV3-2), with a weak D call TRBD1 (5 bases). CDR1 and CDR2 from the germline V gene are LGHDT and YNNKEL (reference sequence). V shed 4 bases and J shed 0 bases, with 9 bases lying between them. The CDR3 has 14 amino acids.

This clone was counted only a few times. The V gene is TRBV6-1, the J gene TRBJ1-3, with D maybe TRBD1 (6 bases). Deletions cut 2 bases from V and 4 bases from J, with 12 bases between. The CDR3 runs 15 residues. The germline V gene encodes CDR1 MNHNS and CDR2 SASEGT. The CDR3 sequence: CASSETAGAGNTIYF. The CDR3, as DNA: TGTGCCAGCAGTGAAACGGCAGGGGCAGGAAACACCATATATTTT.

The chain links TRBV24-1 to TRBJ2-7, with D possibly TRBD2 on 5 matching bases. The V and J ends lost 5 bases and 2 bases respectively, with 9 bases between them. The CDR3 length is 13 residues. CDR1 is KGHDR and CDR2 is SFDVKD in the germline V gene. CDR3 DNA: TGTGCCACCAGTGGGGAGCCGACCTACGAGCAGTACTTC. Translated: CATSGEPTYEQYF.

J is TRBJ2-7 and V is TRBV18; D uncertain. V lost 3 bases and J 3 bases, leaving 6 bases between the germline ends. The CDR3 contains 12 residues. CDR1 is KGHSH and CDR2 is LQKENI in the germline V gene. The DNA of the CDR3 is TGTGCCAGCTCACCGGGCTTCTACGAGCAGTACTTC. It specifies CASSPGFYEQYF.

The rearrangement uses TRBV28 and TRBJ1-2; TRBD1 matches at 7 bases. This CDR3 comprises 14 residues. Trimming took 4 bases from V and 5 from J; bases not matched to a gene: 7. Germline V gives CDR1 MDHEN, CDR2 SYDVKM. The CDR3 DNA sequence: TGTGCCAGCAGTTCCGGAGACAGGGATTATGGCTACACCTTC. Translated, it gives CASSSGDRDYGYTF.

This sequence joins TRBV25-1 and TRBJ1-3, with D unclear. CDR3 length: 13 amino acids. CDR1 is MGHDK and CDR2 is SYGVNS in the germline V gene. V was pared by 3 bases and J by 0 bases, with 3 bases between. The CDR3 DNA sequence: TGTGCCAGCAGTGATAGCTCTGGAAACACCATATATTTT. Its translation is CASSDSSGNTIYF.

The sample holds one count of this clone. The chain couples TRBV2 to TRBJ1-1, with D possibly matching TRBD1 (5 bases). Germline loops: CDR1 SNHLY, CDR2 FYNNEI. CDR3 length: 13 amino acids. V was shortened by 7 bases and J by 8 bases, with 17 bases between the two germline ends. The CDR3 bases are TGTGCCAGCACCCTAGGAGAACAGGTGGAAGCTTTCTTT. This translates into CASTLGEQVEAFF.

The gene calls are TRBV5-1 and TRBJ1-1, with 7 positions matching TRBD1. The CDR3 spans 15 residues. V dropped 1 base and J dropped 2; count of bases not matched to a gene: 5. CDR1 SGHRS and CDR2 YFSETQ come from the germline V gene. CDR3 sequence (DNA): TGCGCCAGCAGCTTGACCCGGGACAGCAACACTGAAGCTTTCTTT. As protein: CASSLTRDSNTEAFF. Supplemented by reference TRBV5-1 and TRBJ1-1, the full variable domain reads KAGVTQTPRYLIKTRGQQVTLSCSPISGHRSVSWYQQTPGQGLQFLFEYFSETQRNKGNFPGRFSGRQFSNSRSEMNVSTLELGDSALYLCASSLTRDSNTEAFFGQGTRLTVV.

This chain links TRBV5-3 with TRBJ2-7; TRBD2 aligns across 8 bases. TRBV5-3 is treated as an ORF (open reading frame) with a function not yet certain. The trim removed 4 bases at V and 4 bases at J, leaving 7 bases unmatched. This CDR3 is built from 14 residues. This CDR3 is CARSQTSGNYEQYF. The CDR3 DNA is TGTGCCAGAAGCCAAACTAGCGGAAATTACGAGCAGTACTTC.

This chain links TRBV7-6 with TRBJ1-2, with 8 bases lining up with TRBD1. V was clipped by 1 base and J by 0 bases; unmatched bases: 10. The germline CDR1 and CDR2 sequences are SGHVS and FNYEAQ. The CDR3 contains 18 residues. The DNA for the CDR3 is TGTGCCAGCAGCTTAGAGATAGGTGGGACAGGAACTAACTATGGCTACACCTTC. Translated: CASSLEIGGTGTNYGYTF. The variable domain in full, with the rest retrieved from reference TRBV7-6 and TRBJ1-2, is GAGVSQSPRYKVTKRGQDVALRCDPISGHVSLYWYRQALGQGPEFLTYFNYEAQQDKSGLPNDRFSAERPEGSISTLTIQRTEQRDSAMYRCASSLEIGGTGTNYGYTFGSGTRLTVV.

V gene TRBV5-6 combines with J gene TRBJ1-1; D is ambiguous. The CDR3 totals 12 residues. With 0 bases removed from V and 11 bases from J, the gap between germline ends came to 11 bases. The germline V gene has CDR1 SGHDT and CDR2 YYEEEE. Written as DNA, the CDR3 is TGTGCCAGCAGCTTGGGGTTAATGAGGGCTTTCTTT. Translated, it gives CASSLGLMRAFF.

This chain links TRBV3-1 (or the pseudogene TRBV3-2) with TRBJ1-4, with D possibly being TRBD1 (5 bases). Trimming left V 4 bases short and J 8 bases short, with 11 bases between. Looked up from germline, CDR1 is LGHDT and CDR2 is YNNKEL (reference sequence). This CDR3 is 13 amino acids long. CDR3 DNA sequence: TGTGCCAGCAGCCCAAGGGGTGGGGAAAAACTGTTTTTT. Protein product: CASSPRGGEKLFF.

The chain has TRBV27 and TRBJ2-3; 13 bases fit TRBD2. The germline V gene encodes CDR1 MNHEY and CDR2 SMNVEV (reference sequence). V shed 3 bases and J 0 bases; nucleotides not matched to a gene: 0. The CDR3 runs to 16 residues. CDR3 DNA sequence: TGTGCCAGCAGTTTGACTAGCGGGAGGAGCACAGATACGCAGTATTTT. It codes for CASSLTSGRSTDTQYF.

This clone was counted once. The V and J genes are TRBV6-2 or TRBV6-3 and TRBJ2-4; D possibly corresponds to TRBD2 (5 bases). CDR1 and CDR2 from the germline V gene are MNHEY and SVGEGT. This CDR3 is 15 amino acids long. The germline V and J ends were trimmed by 1 base and 4 bases, with 11 bases remaining between them. CDR3 bases: TGTGCCAGCAGTTACTATGGTCCGGGAAAAAACATTCAGTACTTC. Translated: CASSYYGPGKNIQYF.

The CDR3 is CATSRGDRFGNTIYF. The CDR3 DNA is TGTGCCACCAGCAGAGGGGACAGGTTCGGAAACACCATATATTTT. The V call is TRBV15, the J call TRBJ1-3; 8 nucleotides agree with TRBD1. The CDR3 spans 15 residues. Germline V gives CDR1 LNHNV, CDR2 YYDKDF (reference sequence). V shed 1 base and J 4 bases; nucleotides not matched to a gene: 3. Full variable domain (outside the CDR3, taken from reference TRBV15 and TRBJ1-3): DAMVIQNPRYQVTQFGKPVTLSCSQTLNHNVMYWYQQKSSQAPKLLFHYYDKDFNNEADTPDNFQSRRPNTSFCFLDIRSPGLGDTAMYLCATSRGDRFGNTIYFGEGSWLTVV.

This sequence joins TRBV3-1 (or the pseudogene TRBV3-2) and TRBJ2-7; TRBD2 agrees at 8 bases. The CDR3 loop spans 15 amino acids. V gave up 8 bases and J gave up 1 base; unmatched junction bases: 10. The germline V gene has CDR1 LGHDT and CDR2 YNNKEL (reference sequence). DNA for the CDR3: TGTGCCAGCGGAAAGAGCGGGAGTCTTTCCTACGAGCAGTACTTC. Its translation is CASGKSGSLSYEQYF.

This clone was seen more than once but under ten times. The rearrangement links TRBV7-9 to TRBJ2-7; TRBD1 aligns across 7 bases. After removal of 3 bases from V and 3 bases from J, the junction contained 17 bases not matched to a gene. The CDR3 contains 18 residues. Germline V gene data show CDR1 as SEHNR and CDR2 as FQNEAQ (reference sequence). The CDR3 region is CASSLSHRGYSTVYEQYF. For the CDR3, the DNA is TGTGCCAGCAGCTTGTCGCACAGGGGATACTCTACAGTCTACGAGCAGTACTTC.

The V and J genes are TRBV6-1 and TRBJ2-3; TRBD1 might be the D (6 bases). Deletions cut 3 bases from V and 10 bases from J, with 14 bases between. The length of the CDR3 is 13 residues. Looked up from germline, CDR1 is MNHNS and CDR2 is SASEGT. The CDR3 sequence: CASSEGRGWAQYF. The CDR3 nucleotides read TGTGCCAGCAGTGAGGGTAGGGGGTGGGCGCAGTATTTT.

The V gene is TRBV5-6, the J gene TRBJ1-1; 10 bases match TRBD1. From germline, CDR1 is SGHDT and CDR2 YYEEEE. The CDR3 sequence is 15 residues long. The V segment lost 0 bases and the J segment 4 bases; nucleotides outside the gene matches: 3. CDR3 protein: CASSLEWTGGTEAFF. CDR3 sequence (DNA): TGTGCCAGCAGCTTGGAGTGGACAGGGGGCACTGAAGCTTTCTTT.

This sequence joins TRBV24-1 and TRBJ2-3; D is undetermined. V lost 4 bases, J lost 4 bases, and 17 bases lay in between. Germline V gene data show CDR1 as KGHDR and CDR2 as SFDVKD. This CDR3 has 16 amino acids. CDR3 sequence (DNA): TGTGCCACCAGTGACGCGCAGGCCTATAACTCAGATACGCAGTATTTT. It translates to CATSDAQAYNSDTQYF.

The table lists this clone with a few counts. The CDR3 sequence: CASSHGQGRLDQPQHF. DNA of the CDR3: TGTGCCAGCAGTCACGGACAGGGAAGGTTGGATCAGCCCCAGCATTTT. The chain joins TRBV6-2 or TRBV6-3 to TRBJ1-5; 8 bases match TRBD1. The V and J ends lost 5 bases and 5 bases, in that order; junction bases with no gene match: 11. This CDR3 comprises 16 residues. Germline CDR1 and CDR2: MNHEY and SVGEGT.

The chain carries TRBV5-1 and TRBJ1-6, with D possibly TRBD1 on 6 matching bases. V was shortened by 1 base and J by 13 bases, with 15 bases between the two germline ends. CDR3 length: 14 residues. The germline gives CDR1 SGHRS, CDR2 YFSETQ. CDR3: CASSLRDTGAPLHF. DNA for the CDR3: TGCGCCAGCAGCTTGAGGGACACTGGGGCGCCCCTCCACTTT.